This T cell receptor beta chain appears in the sequencing data of a study of response to subunit inactivated influenza vaccine. TCRdb used MiXCR to reprocess the RT-PCR reads, holding one entry per CDR3 protein. The repertoire includes roughly 620,000 distinct CDR3 sequences, approximately 10% of them detected once, and about 10% sits in the top ten. The same sample was also used in a study of T cells expressing NK-cell markers. This second study notes: UMIs accompanied the 5'RACE template switching by which TCR beta cDNA was made. Expanded clones of NKG2C+ T cells had an unclear HCMV specificity.

The clonotype was recovered from a man aged 45-60 years who received an inactivated influenza vaccine. The specimen comprised PBMCs from blood, sampled on the day of vaccination.

CDR3 bases: TGTGCCAGCAGCTGGGCAGGCTCATTTAGCACAGATACGCAGTATTTT. Protein: CASSWAGSFSTDTQYF. The chain has TRBV7-9 and TRBJ2-3; D uncertain. V dropped 4 bases and J dropped 0 bases, with 14 bases sitting between them. The CDR3 runs 16 residues. CDR1 SEHNR and CDR2 FQNEAQ come from the germline V gene (reference sequence).